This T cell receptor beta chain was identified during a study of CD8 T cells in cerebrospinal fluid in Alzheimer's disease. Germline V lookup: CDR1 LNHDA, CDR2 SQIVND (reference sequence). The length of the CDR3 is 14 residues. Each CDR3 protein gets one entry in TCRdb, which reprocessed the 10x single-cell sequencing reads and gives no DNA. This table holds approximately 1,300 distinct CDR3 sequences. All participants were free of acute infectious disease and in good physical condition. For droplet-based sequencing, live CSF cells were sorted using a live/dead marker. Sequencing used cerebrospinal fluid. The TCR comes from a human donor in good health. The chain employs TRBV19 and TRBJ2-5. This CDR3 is CASSILGVVETQYF.